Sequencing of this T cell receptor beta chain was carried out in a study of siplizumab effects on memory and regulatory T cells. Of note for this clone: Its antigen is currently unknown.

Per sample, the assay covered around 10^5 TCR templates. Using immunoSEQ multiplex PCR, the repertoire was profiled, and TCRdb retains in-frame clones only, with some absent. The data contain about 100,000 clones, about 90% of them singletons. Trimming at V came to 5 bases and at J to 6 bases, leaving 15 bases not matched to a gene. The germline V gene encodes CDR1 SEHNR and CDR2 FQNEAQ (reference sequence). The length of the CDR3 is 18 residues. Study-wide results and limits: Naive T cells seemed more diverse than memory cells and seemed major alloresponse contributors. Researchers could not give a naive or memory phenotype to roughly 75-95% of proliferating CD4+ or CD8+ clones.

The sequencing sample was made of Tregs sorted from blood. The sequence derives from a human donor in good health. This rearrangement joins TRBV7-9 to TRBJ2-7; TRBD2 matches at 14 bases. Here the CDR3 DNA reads TGTGCCAGCAGCGCCGCCGGACTAGCGGGAGGTCCCAGGGTCGAGCAGTACTTC. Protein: CASSAAGLAGGPRVEQYF. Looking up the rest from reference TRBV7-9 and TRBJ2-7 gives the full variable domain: DTGVSQNPRHKITKRGQNVTFRCDPISEHNRLYWYRQTLGQGPEFLTYFQNEAQLEKSRLLSDRFSAERPKGSFSTLEIQRTEQGDSAMYLCASSAAGLAGGPRVEQYFGPGTRLTVT.